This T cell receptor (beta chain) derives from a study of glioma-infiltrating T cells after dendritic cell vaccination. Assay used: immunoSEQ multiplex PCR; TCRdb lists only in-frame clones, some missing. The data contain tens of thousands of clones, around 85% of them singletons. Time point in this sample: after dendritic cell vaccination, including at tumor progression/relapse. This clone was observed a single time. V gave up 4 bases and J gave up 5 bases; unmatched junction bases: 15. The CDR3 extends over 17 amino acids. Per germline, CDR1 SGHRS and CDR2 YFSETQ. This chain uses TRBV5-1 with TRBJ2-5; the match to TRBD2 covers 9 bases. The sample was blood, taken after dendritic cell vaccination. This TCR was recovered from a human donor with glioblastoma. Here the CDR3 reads CASSLHPASGDGETQYF. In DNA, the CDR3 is TGCGCCAGCAGCCTTCACCCGGCTAGCGGGGACGGTGAGACCCAGTACTTC.